These 28 T cell receptor beta chains came from one sample sequenced in a study of T cell clonotyping in hematopoietic cell transplantation. Sample time point: recipient sample about 28 days before transplant, after cytoreduction. Profiling relied on immunoSEQ multiplex PCR, and the TCRdb table lists in-frame clones only, not all of them. The profile shows over 10,000 clones, over 80% of them singletons. The sample here was peripheral blood mononuclear cells, taken before stem cell transplant. These receptors originate from a man in his 60s with acute myeloid leukemia. Some clones in this sample may be carry-over from other donors' samples.

The rearrangement uses TRBV5-6 and TRBJ2-1; possibly TRBD1 or TRBD2 for D (6 bases each). The length of the CDR3 is 15 residues. V gave up 0 bases and J gave up 7 bases, with 14 bases separating them. CDR1 and CDR2 from the germline V gene are SGHDT and YYEEEE. The DNA of the CDR3 is TGTGCCAGCAGCTTGGGAGGAGGGGGTGGGAATGAGCAGTTCTTC. This translates into CASSLGGGGGNEQFF.

The chain carries TRBV15 and TRBJ1-1; D unresolved. Per the germline V gene, CDR1 is LNHNV and CDR2 is YYDKDF (reference sequence). Trimming removed 1 base at V and 6 bases at J, with 21 bases between. CDR3 length equals 17 residues. The CDR3 DNA reads as TGTGCCACCAGCAGAGTGGCAGGTCACGGGAATTCGGCTGAAGCTTTCTTT. Translation gives CATSRVAGHGNSAEAFF.

Here the CDR3 DNA reads TGTGCCTGGAGGCCCGGCGGCGAGCAGTACTTC. Its protein is CAWRPGGEQYF. The chain recombines TRBV30 with TRBJ2-7; D gene uncertain. V lost 3 bases, J lost 6 bases, and 9 bases lay in between. The CDR3 consists of 11 residues. The germline V gene encodes CDR1 GTSNPN and CDR2 SVGIG (reference sequence).

The V call is TRBV19, the J call TRBJ1-6; 9 nucleotides agree with TRBD1. The V segment lost 5 bases and the J segment 9 bases; nucleotides outside the gene matches: 2. Germline CDR1 reads LNHDA; CDR2 reads SQIVND (reference sequence). The CDR3 sequence is 13 residues long. The CDR3 is CASSGTGTSPLHF. CDR3 bases: TGTGCCAGTAGTGGGACAGGGACTTCACCCCTCCACTTT.

The chain is built from TRBV7-2 and TRBJ2-3; no clear D. V lost 2 bases and J lost 7, with 7 bases in between. Germline-derived CDR1 and CDR2 are SGHTA and FQGNSA. The CDR3 spans 12 residues. The CDR3: CASSLSSYTQYF. Written as DNA, the CDR3 is TGTGCCAGCAGCTTAAGTAGCTATACGCAGTATTTT.

The rearrangement uses TRBV6-5 and TRBJ2-7, with D possibly matching TRBD1 (5 bases). Per germline, CDR1 MNHEY and CDR2 SVGAGI. Trimming took off 2 bases at V and 3 bases at J, with 11 bases between the two ends. The CDR3 spans 14 residues. The CDR3 is CASSYRFRDYEQYF. As DNA, the CDR3 is TGTGCCAGCAGTTACCGGTTCAGGGACTACGAGCAGTACTTC.

The V and J genes are TRBV29-1 and TRBJ1-2; D unresolved. Trimming took 4 bases from V and 3 from J, leaving 9 bases between them. Germline V CDR1 and CDR2: SQVTM, ANQGSEA. This CDR3 region has 12 residues. As DNA, the CDR3 is TGCAGCGTTGCTCGGATCGACTATGGCTACACCTTC. This sequence encodes CSVARIDYGYTF.

CDR3 region: CASTMGGNYGYTF. In DNA, the CDR3 is TGTGCCAGTACTATGGGTGGGAACTATGGCTACACCTTC. The genes are TRBV19 and TRBJ1-2; D unresolved. The CDR3 is made up of 13 amino acids. Germline V gives CDR1 LNHDA, CDR2 SQIVND (reference sequence). The V end lost 7 bases, the J end lost 2 bases, and 11 bases lay between the germline ends.

This sequence joins TRBV30 and TRBJ1-6; D might be TRBD1 (5 bases). Germline V gene sequence: CDR1 GTSNPN, CDR2 SVGIG (reference sequence). The CDR3 consists of 13 residues. Trimming stripped 5 bases from V and 3 bases from J, with 8 bases between. The CDR3 region has the DNA TGTGCCTGGGACGACAGCTATAATTCACCCCTCCACTTT. This gives the protein CAWDDSYNSPLHF.

The rearrangement links TRBV5-4 to TRBJ2-3; D tentatively reads TRBD1 or TRBD2 (6 bases each). V dropped 4 bases and J dropped 1 base, with 16 bases sitting between them. The germline gives CDR1 SGHNT, CDR2 YYREEE (reference sequence). CDR3 length equals 16 residues. The CDR3 DNA reads as TGTGCCAGCAGCACGCCTACTGGGGGGCGCACAGATACGCAGTATTTT. Amino acids: CASSTPTGGRTDTQYF.

The chain employs TRBV4-3 and TRBJ1-1; D not resolved. Per the germline V gene, CDR1 is LGHNA and CDR2 is YSLEER. There are 17 residues in the CDR3. V was trimmed by 3 bases and J by 0 bases, leaving 17 bases between them. The CDR3 region has the DNA TGCGCCAGCAGCCACCTGCTCTCACAAGAAATGAACACTGAAGCTTTCTTT. Amino acids: CASSHLLSQEMNTEAFF.

The chain joins TRBV10-3 to TRBJ1-3; D remains ambiguous. V was trimmed by 5 bases and J by 0 bases, leaving 5 bases between them. CDR1 is ENHRY and CDR2 is SYGVKD in the germline V gene. The CDR3 totals 13 residues. DNA of the CDR3: TGTGCCATCAGTACAGACTCTGGAAACACCATATATTTT. It yields the protein CAISTDSGNTIYF.

The CDR3 spells CASSGATRAYEQYF. In DNA, the CDR3 is TGTGCCAGCAGCGGCGCCACTAGAGCCTACGAGCAGTACTTC. V is TRBV11-1 and J is TRBJ2-7; tentative D call: TRBD2 (5 bases). CDR1 is SGHAT and CDR2 is FQDESV in the germline V gene (reference sequence). The length of the CDR3 is 14 residues. V shed 5 bases and J shed 2 bases, with 13 bases lying between them.

The rearrangement joins TRBV4-1 to TRBJ2-7; D is perhaps TRBD2 (5 bases). The CDR3 has 15 amino acids. Germline values: CDR1 MGHRA, CDR2 YSYEKL. Trimming left V 1 base short and J 5 bases short, with 15 bases between. DNA of the CDR3: TGCGCCAGCAGCCAAGGTCCGGCTAGCTTGGACGAGCAGTACTTC. Its translation: CASSQGPASLDEQYF.

The chain links TRBV30 to TRBJ1-1; D call uncertain. Trimming stripped 1 base from V and 7 bases from J, with 13 bases between. The CDR3 runs 13 residues. CDR1 is GTSNPN and CDR2 is SVGIG in the germline V gene (reference sequence). The CDR3 bases are TGTGCCTGGAGTGGGCCCAGGAGCTATGAAGCTTTCTTT. Translation: CAWSGPRSYEAFF.

The J gene is TRBJ2-6, the V gene TRBV19; tentative D call: TRBD1 (6 bases). The CDR3 has 14 amino acids. Germline V gene lookup returns CDR1 LNHDA and CDR2 SQIVND (reference sequence). The V and J ends lost 7 bases and 4 bases respectively, with 11 bases between them. CDR3 residues: CASTTGSGANVLTF. The CDR3 DNA sequence: TGTGCCAGTACCACAGGGTCGGGGGCCAACGTCCTGACTTTC.

The chain joins TRBV2 to TRBJ2-7, with D tentatively TRBD1 or TRBD2 (5 bases each). V shed 4 bases and J shed 6 bases, with 13 bases lying between them. The CDR3 runs 13 residues. Germline V CDR1 and CDR2: SNHLY, FYNNEI. The CDR3 DNA follows: TGTGCCAGCAGTGCGGGGCAGGGTTTCGAGCAGTACTTC. It translates to CASSAGQGFEQYF.

V usage is TRBV19 and J usage is TRBJ2-7; D is perhaps TRBD1 (6 bases). This CDR3 is built from 14 residues. V lost 5 bases and J 2 bases, leaving 13 bases between the germline ends. Germline CDR1 reads LNHDA; CDR2 reads SQIVND (reference sequence). The CDR3 nucleotides are TGTGCCAGTAGTCGGCCAGGGGCGGCCTACGAGCAGTACTTC. It yields the protein CASSRPGAAYEQYF.

The CDR3 coding sequence is TGCGCCAGCAGCCAAGTTCCTCAGGGCAATCAGCCCCAGCATTTT. It codes for CASSQVPQGNQPQHF. The J gene is TRBJ1-5, the V gene TRBV4-1, with no clear D. V was trimmed by 1 base and J by 2 bases, leaving 9 bases between them. CDR1 and CDR2 (germline): MGHRA, YSYEKL. This CDR3 is built from 15 residues.

V and J are TRBV10-3 and TRBJ2-3, with unresolved D. CDR3 size: 13 residues. Trimming took off 7 bases at V and 5 bases at J, with 13 bases between the two ends. Germline V gene data show CDR1 as ENHRY and CDR2 as SYGVKD. The chain's CDR3 is CAITHPPRDTQYF. The CDR3 region has the DNA TGTGCCATCACCCACCCACCCCGAGATACGCAGTATTTT.

With respect to this clone: A junction boundary mismatches the germline segment, possibly from a read error. This chain joins TRBV11-3 and TRBJ2-1, with 11 positions matching TRBD2. The CDR3 is made up of 16 amino acids. Looked up from germline, CDR1 is SGHNT and CDR2 is YENEEA. CDR3 in DNA: TGTGTCAGCAGCCACAACCTAGCGGGGGGTTACAATGAGCAGTTCTTC. Its translation is CVSSHNLAGGYNEQFF.

The V call is TRBV2, the J call TRBJ1-5, with D hard to call. The CDR3 covers 12 residues. From germline, CDR1 is SNHLY and CDR2 FYNNEI. Trimming pared 7 bases from V and 3 bases from J, leaving 7 bases between. CDR3: CASTMANQPQHF. The CDR3 DNA sequence: TGTGCCAGCACGATGGCCAATCAGCCCCAGCATTTT. Using reference TRBV2 and TRBJ1-5 for the parts outside the CDR3, the full variable domain is EPEVTQTPSHQVTQMGQEVILRCVPISNHLYFYWYRQILGQKVEFLVSFYNNEISEKSEIFDDQFSVERPDGSNFTLKIRSTKLEDSAMYFCASTMANQPQHFGDGTRLSIL.

This clone was seen a single time. The V and J genes are TRBV28 and TRBJ2-7; no reliable D call. The germline CDR1 and CDR2 sequences are MDHEN and SYDVKM. The CDR3 is 12 residues long. The V gene lost 3 bases and the J gene lost 4 bases, with 7 bases spanning the gap. The CDR3 DNA sequence: TGTGCCAGCAGTTTTGGTCGGTACGAGCAGTACTTC. This sequence encodes CASSFGRYEQYF.

This clone showed up just a few times. In nucleotides, the CDR3 is TGTGCCAGAAGCCCCCGGGACAGGGTGGACGAGCAGTACTTC. Protein: CARSPRDRVDEQYF. V gene TRBV5-3 combines with J gene TRBJ2-7, with TRBD1 identical over 9 bases. TRBV5-3 is identified as an open reading frame with a role that is uncertain. V was pared by 4 bases and J by 5 bases, with 7 bases of the junction left unmatched. CDR3 length: 14 amino acids.

The chain uses TRBV27 and TRBJ1-4; tentative D call: TRBD1 (5 bases). Germline V gives CDR1 MNHEY, CDR2 SMNVEV (reference sequence). Trimming stripped 6 bases from V and 7 bases from J, with 12 bases between. The CDR3 has 13 amino acids. CDR3 coding DNA: TGTGCCAGCAGCCCCCGCAGGGCTGAAAAACTGTTTTTT. Encoded protein: CASSPRRAEKLFF.

V gene TRBV28 combines with J gene TRBJ2-3; D is unresolved. Per the germline V gene, CDR1 is MDHEN and CDR2 is SYDVKM. Between the trimmed V and J ends, which lost 5 bases and 0 bases, there was a span of 9 bases. The length of the CDR3 is 14 residues. The CDR3 is CASSPLASTDTQYF. Written as DNA, the CDR3 is TGTGCCAGCAGTCCGCTTGCTAGCACAGATACGCAGTATTTT.

The V call is TRBV6-5, the J call TRBJ1-1; a possible D gene is TRBD1 (6 bases). CDR3 size: 16 residues. Germline-derived CDR1 and CDR2 are MNHEY and SVGAGI. Trimming cost V 2 bases and J 3 bases, with 16 bases left between them. In DNA, the CDR3 is TGTGCCAGCAGTTACGGCCGCGGGGGCAGGGACACTGAAGCTTTCTTT. Translating gives CASSYGRGGRDTEAFF.

The chain recombines TRBV5-6 with TRBJ2-2, with TRBD2 matching over 10 bases. This CDR3 has 16 residues. The V gene's germline CDR1 is SGHDT and CDR2 YYEEEE. The V and J ends lost 3 bases and 7 bases, in that order; junction bases with no gene match: 9. The DNA for the CDR3 is TGTGCCAGCAGCTGGGGCAGCGGGGGGGCTATCGGGGAGCTGTTTTTT. It is translated as CASSWGSGGAIGELFF.